The 16 T cell receptor beta chains below come from one sample, sequenced in a study of CD8 T cells in ankylosing spondylitis. The study's findings and limits: A TCR beta motif made of several highly homologous variants seemed typical of ankylosing spondylitis blood.

No antigen has been identified for these receptors. One entry per CDR3 protein results from TCRdb running MiXCR on the 5' RACE reads. Seen here are 350,000 or so distinct CDR3 sequences, 7.5% to 9% observed once, and the top ten hold more than 14%. Material: blood, either unsorted or a sorted T cell fraction (not recorded which). These receptors came from a male donor with ankylosing spondylitis.

This clonotype was detected a few times. The chain has TRBV2 and TRBJ2-3; a possible D gene is TRBD2 (7 bases). The V end lost 5 bases, the J end lost 0 bases, and 27 bases lay between the germline ends. Per germline, CDR1 SNHLY and CDR2 FYNNEI. This CDR3 contains 20 residues. This CDR3 is CASSQRTAGFAHYSTDTQYF. As DNA, the CDR3 is TGTGCCAGCAGTCAACGGACAGCGGGGTTCGCACACTATAGCACAGATACGCAGTATTTT.

The table lists this clonotype with many counts. The genes are TRBV28 and TRBJ2-4; TRBD1 agrees at 8 bases. J lost 2 bases, V lost 4 bases, and 25 bases had no gene match. Germline V gene lookup returns CDR1 MDHEN and CDR2 SYDVKM. This CDR3 spans 22 amino acids. The CDR3 sequence is CASSSPLGRRAGGLGTKNIQYF. CDR3 sequence (DNA): TGTGCCAGCAGTTCCCCACTTGGCCGTAGGGCAGGGGGCTTGGGTACCAAAAACATTCAGTACTTC.

This clonotype has only a few counts. The V call is TRBV5-8, the J call TRBJ2-7, with 9 bases that match TRBD2. This CDR3 is 17 amino acids long. J was trimmed by 0 bases and V by 6 bases; bases with no gene match: 13. CDR1 and CDR2 from the germline V gene are SGHTS and YDEGEE. For the CDR3, the DNA is TGTGCCAGCACCCTGAGGCTAGCGGGATACACCTCCTACGAGCAGTACTTC. This codes for CASTLRLAGYTSYEQYF. The full variable domain, in which reference TRBV5-8 and TRBJ2-7 provide the parts outside the CDR3, is EAGVTQSPTHLIKTRGQQATLRCSPISGHTSVYWYQQALGLGLQFLLWYDEGEERNRGNFPPRFSGRQFPNYSSELNVNALELEDSALYLCASTLRLAGYTSYEQYFGPGTRLTVT.

This chain uses TRBV5-1 with TRBJ2-1, with 12 positions matching TRBD2. V dropped 2 bases and J dropped 7; count of bases not matched to a gene: 16. This CDR3 has 19 amino acids. Germline loops: CDR1 SGHRS, CDR2 YFSETQ. The DNA of the CDR3 is TGCGCCAGCAGCTTACTGGGGGCTGCTAGCGGGAGGGCCATGAATGAGCAGTTCTTC. Translated, it gives CASSLLGAASGRAMNEQFF.

This clonotype has just a few counts. V gene TRBV29-1 combines with J gene TRBJ2-6; 10 bases agree with TRBD1. After removal of 6 bases from V and 0 bases from J, the junction contained 2 bases not matched to a gene. This CDR3 is built from 15 residues. Per germline, CDR1 SQVTM and CDR2 ANQGSEA. In nucleotides, the CDR3 is TGCAGCGTAAGGACAGGGGGCTCTGGGGCCAACGTCCTGACTTTC. Its protein product is CSVRTGGSGANVLTF.

The gene calls are TRBV12-3 or TRBV12-4 and TRBJ2-7; 9 nucleotides match TRBD2. The CDR3 is 18 residues long. Trimming cost V 1 base and J 1 base; bases outside gene matches: 11. The DNA for the CDR3 is TGTGCCAGCAGTTTAGTAGCGGGAGACGTAAGAGGGTCCTACGAGCAGTACTTC. It yields the protein CASSLVAGDVRGSYEQYF.

This clonotype was detected ten times or more. This chain uses TRBV12-3 or TRBV12-4 with TRBJ1-3; no clear D. Trimming took off 8 bases at V and 0 bases at J, with 11 bases between the two ends. This CDR3 has 14 residues. This CDR3 reads CASQAWPSGNTIYF. CDR3 nucleotide sequence: TGTGCCAGCCAGGCCTGGCCCTCTGGAAACACCATATATTTT.

V gene TRBV20-1 combines with J gene TRBJ2-1; TRBD2 matches at 11 bases. The CDR3 runs to 17 residues. Trimming cost V 4 bases and J 1 base; bases outside gene matches: 9. Germline V gene data show CDR1 as DFQATT and CDR2 as SNEGSKA (reference sequence). CDR3 region: CSAKVAGGPHSYNEQFF. CDR3 nucleotide sequence: TGCAGTGCTAAAGTAGCGGGAGGGCCGCATTCCTACAATGAGCAGTTCTTC.

This clonotype has only a few counts. This rearrangement joins TRBV2 to TRBJ2-4; D call uncertain. This CDR3 region has 13 residues. V was clipped by 6 bases and J by 6 bases, with 12 bases between them. Germline V gives CDR1 SNHLY, CDR2 FYNNEI. The chain's CDR3 is CASSTFGPNIQYF. The CDR3 bases are TGTGCCAGCAGCACCTTCGGGCCAAACATTCAGTACTTC.

This clonotype was observed a few times. The chain has TRBV5-1 and TRBJ2-5; D gene unclear. CDR1 is SGHRS, CDR2 YFSETQ, per germline. Between the trimmed V and J ends, which lost 0 bases and 5 bases, there was a span of 11 bases. The CDR3 is made up of 14 amino acids. CDR3 nucleotides: TGCGCCAGCAGCTTGGGACCACGAAGTGAGACCCAGTACTTC. It is translated as CASSLGPRSETQYF.

The chain uses TRBV20-1 and TRBJ2-7; D is uncertain. Trimming removed 6 bases from V and 6 bases from J, with 15 bases in between. This CDR3 contains 12 residues. CDR1 is DFQATT, CDR2 SNEGSKA, per germline (reference sequence). As DNA, the CDR3 is TGCAGTGCGCGGACGGACCTGCGCGAGCAGTACTTC. Its protein product is CSARTDLREQYF.

This rearrangement joins TRBV27 to TRBJ2-1; D unclear. Deletions cut 1 base from V and 8 bases from J, with 6 bases between. The germline V gene encodes CDR1 MNHEY and CDR2 SMNVEV (reference sequence). This CDR3 spans 12 amino acids. CDR3 sequence reads: CASSLFGHEQFF. The CDR3 DNA is TGTGCCAGCAGTTTATTCGGACATGAGCAGTTCTTC.

The rearrangement links TRBV12-3 or TRBV12-4 to TRBJ2-3; D possibly corresponds to TRBD2 (6 bases). The CDR3 covers 11 residues. V gave up 8 bases and J gave up 3 bases, with 6 bases separating them. The CDR3 DNA reads TGTGCCAGCGCGGGAACAGATACGCAGTATTTT. This codes for CASAGTDTQYF.

The chain joins TRBV28 to TRBJ2-5; D may be TRBD1 (6 bases). The CDR3 contains 14 residues. The germline V gene encodes CDR1 MDHEN and CDR2 SYDVKM. V gave up 6 bases and J gave up 5 bases, with 16 bases separating them. CDR3 sequence: CASRSPGAVETQYF. In nucleotides, the CDR3 is TGTGCCAGCAGATCCCCAGGGGCGGTTGAGACCCAGTACTTC.

There are many counts of this clonotype. This chain uses TRBV5-1 with TRBJ2-5; TRBD2 might be the D (6 bases). The CDR3 has 14 residues. V lost 0 bases and J 5 bases, leaving 11 bases between the germline ends. Germline V lookup: CDR1 SGHRS, CDR2 YFSETQ. DNA of the CDR3: TGCGCCAGCAGCTTGGCAACGGGAGAGGAGACCCAGTACTTC. Amino acid sequence: CASSLATGEETQYF. Filled out from reference TRBV5-1 and TRBJ2-5, the complete variable domain reads KAGVTQTPRYLIKTRGQQVTLSCSPISGHRSVSWYQQTPGQGLQFLFEYFSETQRNKGNFPGRFSGRQFSNSRSEMNVSTLELGDSALYLCASSLATGEETQYFGPGTRLLVL.

In its sample, this clonotype was seen many times. The rearrangement uses TRBV29-1 and TRBJ2-2; tentatively, D is TRBD2 (5 bases). The CDR3 contains 14 residues. Trimming removed 5 bases at V and 7 bases at J, with 17 bases between. Germline loops: CDR1 SQVTM, CDR2 ANQGSEA. This CDR3 is CSVTPTGNRGELFF. The CDR3 DNA sequence: TGCAGCGTTACCCCTACCGGGAATCGCGGGGAGCTGTTTTTT.